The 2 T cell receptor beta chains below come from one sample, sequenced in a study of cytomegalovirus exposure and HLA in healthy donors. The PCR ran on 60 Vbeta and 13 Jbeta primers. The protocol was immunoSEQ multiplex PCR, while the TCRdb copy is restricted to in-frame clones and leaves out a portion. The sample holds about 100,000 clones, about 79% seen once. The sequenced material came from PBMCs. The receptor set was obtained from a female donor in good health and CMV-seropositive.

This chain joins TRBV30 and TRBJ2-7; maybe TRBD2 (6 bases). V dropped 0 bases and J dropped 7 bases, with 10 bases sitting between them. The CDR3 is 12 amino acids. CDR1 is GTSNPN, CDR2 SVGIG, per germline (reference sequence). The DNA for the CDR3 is TGTGCCTGGAGTGTTGTGGGAGGAGAGCAGTACTTC. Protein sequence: CAWSVVGGEQYF.

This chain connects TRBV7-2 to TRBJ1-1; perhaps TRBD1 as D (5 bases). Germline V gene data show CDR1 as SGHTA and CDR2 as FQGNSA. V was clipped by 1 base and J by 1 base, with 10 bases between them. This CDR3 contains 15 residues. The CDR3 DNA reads TGTGCCAGCAGCTTAGGGGGCACGACGAACACTGAAGCTTTCTTT. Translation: CASSLGGTTNTEAFF.